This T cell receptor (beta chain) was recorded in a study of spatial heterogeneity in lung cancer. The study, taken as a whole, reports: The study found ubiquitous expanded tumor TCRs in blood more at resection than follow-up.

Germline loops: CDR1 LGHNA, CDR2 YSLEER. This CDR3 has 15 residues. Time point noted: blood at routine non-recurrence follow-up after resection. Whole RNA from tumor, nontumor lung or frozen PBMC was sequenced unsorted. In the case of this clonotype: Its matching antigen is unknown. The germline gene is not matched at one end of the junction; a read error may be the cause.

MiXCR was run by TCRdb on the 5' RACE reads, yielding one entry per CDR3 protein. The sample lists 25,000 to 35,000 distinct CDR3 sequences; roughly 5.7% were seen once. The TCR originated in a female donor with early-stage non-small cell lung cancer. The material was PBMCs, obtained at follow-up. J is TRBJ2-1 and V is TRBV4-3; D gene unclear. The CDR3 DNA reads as TGCGCCAGCCGCCAAGGTAGGAACTCCTACAATGAGCAGTTCTTC. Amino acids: CASRQGRNSYNEQFF.